This T cell receptor beta chain was captured in a study of blood T cells in healthy people across ages. V lost 2 bases to trimming and J lost 7 bases; unmatched junction nucleotides: 6. Per germline, CDR1 SQVTM and CDR2 ANQGSEA. The CDR3 spans 13 residues. The authors ran a second PCR of roughly 6 to 12 cycles using a sample-barcoded 5' primer and a J-beta primer mix. Each cDNA molecule was tagged by a template-switch adaptor with 12 random nucleotides. TCRdb ran MiXCR on the 5' RACE reads and lists one entry per CDR3 protein. The repertoire holds over 700,000 distinct CDR3 sequences, about 25% seen once, with under 10% in the top ten. This sample also appeared in a second study, on T cells of mothers and their children.

The specimen was blood. This sequence originates from a boy younger than 18 in good health. The V gene is TRBV29-1, the J gene TRBJ2-5; 8 bases agree with TRBD1. The CDR3 loop is CSVEPLQGGTQYF. The DNA for the CDR3 is TGCAGCGTTGAACCTCTACAGGGGGGGACCCAGTACTTC. Based on the CDR3 plus reference TRBV29-1 and TRBJ2-5, the full variable domain is SAVISQKPSRDICQRGTSLTIQCQVDSQVTMMFWYRQQPGQSLTLIATANQGSEATYESGFVIDKFPISRPNLTFSTLTVSNMSPEDSSIYLCSVEPLQGGTQYFGPGTRLLVL.